The next 15 T cell receptor beta chains were all read from a single sample in a study of low-dose radiotherapy and immunotherapy resistance in tumors. Time point meaning: before trial treatment. TRAV- and TRBV-specific primers were used for first-strand cDNA, which covered alpha and beta chains. Amplification, which lasted around 20 PCR cycles, used a constant-region primer and V-primer adapter to amplify TCRs. MiXCR, applied by TCRdb to the reads, yields one record per CDR3 protein. The sample includes around 76,000 distinct CDR3 sequences, around 32% seen only once; the top ten take around 10%. Sequences were derived from PBMCs, sampled before treatment. The receptors come from a female donor with ovarian cancer.

The V gene is TRBV6-1, the J gene TRBJ2-1, with 12 bases fitting TRBD2. CDR3 length equals 18 residues. The ends lost 5 bases at V and 0 bases at J; junction bases unmatched: 8. CDR1 is MNHNS and CDR2 is SASEGT in the germline V gene. The CDR3 loop reads CASSQTSGRPGSYNEQFF. The DNA for the CDR3 is TGTGCCAGCAGTCAAACTAGCGGGAGGCCCGGCTCCTACAATGAGCAGTTCTTC.

V is TRBV12-3 or TRBV12-4 and J is TRBJ2-3; D is ambiguous. Trimming took 7 bases from V and 3 from J, leaving 8 bases between them. This CDR3 region has 12 residues. CDR3 protein: CASTLITDTQYF. In DNA form, the CDR3 reads TGTGCCAGCACCCTAATAACAGATACGCAGTATTTT.

This clonotype was detected only a few times. J is TRBJ2-7 and V is TRBV18; 8 nucleotides agree with TRBD1. Germline loops: CDR1 KGHSH, CDR2 LQKENI. The trim removed 3 bases at V and 0 bases at J, leaving 7 bases unmatched. The CDR3 has 16 residues. CDR3 loop: CASSPPTGAGSYEQYF. CDR3 coding DNA: TGTGCCAGCTCACCTCCGACAGGGGCAGGCTCCTACGAGCAGTACTTC. The complete variable domain, with remaining parts taken from reference TRBV18 and TRBJ2-7, reads NAGVMQNPRHLVRRRGQEARLRCSPMKGHSHVYWYRQLPEEGLKFMVYLQKENIIDESGMPKERFSAEFPKEGPSILRIQQVVRGDSAAYFCASSPPTGAGSYEQYFGPGTRLTVT.

This clonotype was seen at least ten times. J is TRBJ2-7 and V is TRBV10-3; D perhaps matches TRBD1 (5 bases). CDR3 length equals 17 residues. The germline V and J ends were trimmed by 3 bases and 0 bases, with 18 bases remaining between them. CDR1 and CDR2 (germline): ENHRY, SYGVKD. The CDR3 is CAISDRGGQGNSYEQYF. Written as DNA, the CDR3 is TGTGCCATCAGTGATAGGGGTGGGCAGGGAAACTCCTACGAGCAGTACTTC.

This clonotype was recorded many times. This chain uses TRBV11-2 with TRBJ2-1, with D possibly TRBD2 on 6 matching bases. V was pared by 2 bases and J by 6 bases, with 14 bases between. The CDR3 has 15 amino acids. Germline V gene lookup returns CDR1 SGHAT and CDR2 FQNNGV. This chain's CDR3 is CASSLKGVGGNEQFF. In DNA form, the CDR3 reads TGTGCCAGCAGCTTAAAGGGTGTGGGGGGCAATGAGCAGTTCTTC.

The chain couples TRBV29-1 to TRBJ1-3; D gene unclear. Per germline, CDR1 SQVTM and CDR2 ANQGSEA. The CDR3 runs 11 residues. Trimming took 3 bases from V and 0 from J, leaving 0 bases between them. DNA of the CDR3: TGCAGCGTTGACTCTGGAAACACCATATATTTT. Its protein product is CSVDSGNTIYF.

This clonotype was seen ten or more times. The genes are TRBV2 and TRBJ1-5, with no clear D. Germline values: CDR1 SNHLY, CDR2 FYNNEI. Trimming shortened V by 3 bases and J by 2 bases, and 5 bases separated the two germline ends. This CDR3 has 13 residues. The DNA for the CDR3 is TGTGCCAGCAGTGAGTGGGGCAATCAGCCCCAGCATTTT. This gives the protein CASSEWGNQPQHF.

V usage is TRBV27 and J usage is TRBJ1-6; 8 bases map to TRBD1. The CDR3 is 15 residues long. Germline CDR1 and CDR2: MNHEY and SMNVEV (reference sequence). V trimming: 6 bases; J trimming: 7 bases; junction bases outside the gene matches: 8. The chain's CDR3 is CASSRGDRGNSPLHF. CDR3 nucleotides: TGTGCCAGCAGCCGCGGAGACAGGGGCAATTCACCCCTCCACTTT.

In its sample, this clonotype was seen many times. The chain combines TRBV25-1 with TRBJ1-2, with D hard to call. Germline V gene lookup returns CDR1 MGHDK and CDR2 SYGVNS. CDR3 length equals 13 residues. V lost 4 bases to trimming and J lost 2 bases, with 8 bases between them. CDR3 region: CASSVGWNYGYTF. The CDR3 DNA reads as TGTGCCAGCAGTGTAGGGTGGAACTATGGCTACACCTTC.

As concerns this clonotype: This is likely an artifact of a read error, given a far larger clone one base away. J is TRBJ2-3 and V is TRBV13; the match to TRBD1 covers 7 bases. CDR3 length: 16 amino acids. Looked up from germline, CDR1 is PRHDT and CDR2 is FYEKMQ (reference sequence). DNA for the CDR3: TGTGTCAGCAGCATCGACCGGGACAGATCCACAGATACGCAGTATTTT. Translation: CVSSIDRDRSTDTQYF.

This clonotype has ten or more counts. The chain is built from TRBV18 and TRBJ1-6; 7 nucleotides align to TRBD1. Trimming took 3 bases from V and 0 from J; bases not matched to a gene: 8. Germline-derived CDR1 and CDR2 are KGHSH and LQKENI. CDR3 size: 18 residues. CDR3 region: CASSPNRQGSSYNSPLHF. CDR3 in DNA: TGTGCCAGCTCACCCAACCGACAGGGAAGCTCCTATAATTCACCCCTCCACTTT. Combining the CDR3 with reference TRBV18 and TRBJ1-6 gives the whole variable domain NAGVMQNPRHLVRRRGQEARLRCSPMKGHSHVYWYRQLPEEGLKFMVYLQKENIIDESGMPKERFSAEFPKEGPSILRIQQVVRGDSAAYFCASSPNRQGSSYNSPLHFGNGTRLTVT.

J is TRBJ2-1 and V is TRBV29-1; 12 positions agree with TRBD2. The CDR3 loop spans 14 amino acids. V dropped 3 bases and J dropped 9; count of bases not matched to a gene: 6. CDR1 and CDR2 from the germline V gene are SQVTM and ANQGSEA. DNA of the CDR3: TGCAGCGTTGACGCTAGCGGGGGGGCAGGTGAGCAGTTCTTC. Its protein is CSVDASGGAGEQFF.

This clonotype has at least ten counts. The chain is built from TRBV3-1 and TRBJ1-1; no firm D call. This CDR3 comprises 16 residues. The germline V gene has CDR1 LGHDT and CDR2 YNNKEL (reference sequence). Trimming pared 2 bases from V and 2 bases from J, leaving 15 bases between. CDR3 amino acids: CASSQQDMVFNTEAFF. CDR3 in DNA: TGTGCCAGCAGCCAACAAGATATGGTTTTTAACACTGAAGCTTTCTTT.

A few counts support this clonotype. V and J are TRBV21-1 and TRBJ2-1. TRBV21-1 is described as a pseudogene. The CDR3 consists of 9 residues. The CDR3 here is CASSREQFF. The CDR3 region has the DNA TGTGCCAGCAGCAGGGAGCAGTTCTTC.

The sample holds many counts of this clonotype. The chain combines TRBV6-6 with TRBJ1-1; D gene uncertain. The V end lost 6 bases, the J end lost 11 bases, and 19 bases lay between the germline ends. CDR3 size: 13 residues. Germline-derived CDR1 and CDR2 are MNHNY and SVGAGI (reference sequence). The CDR3 coding sequence is TGTGCCAGCAGCGTTCAATCATCCGGAGGGGCTTTCTTT. Protein: CASSVQSSGGAFF.